This T cell receptor (beta chain) appears in the sequencing data of a study of identical twins. CDR1 is SGHAT and CDR2 is FQNNGV in the germline V gene. The CDR3 totals 15 residues. V was pared by 4 bases and J by 7 bases, with 10 bases of the junction left unmatched. Template switching supplied a universal primer site; unique molecular identifiers were carried on the cDNA. MiXCR, applied by TCRdb to the 5' RACE reads, yields one record per CDR3 protein. The sample has approximately 500,000 distinct CDR3 sequences, less than 25% seen once. The sample also formed part of further work on T cells expressing NK-cell markers. That report adds: The sequencing cohort of eight donors included seven HCMV-seropositive individuals and one seronegative individual. Roughly 6 of the donors carried dominant NKG2C+ clonotypes that took up roughly 1.0-8% of their CD8+ T cells. There were a few donors in whom these clonotypes also led the CD3+CD56-NKG2C+ fraction.

The receptor was derived from a young woman in good health. The sample was CD4+ T cells sorted from blood. The chain has TRBV11-2 and TRBJ2-1; 7 bases line up with TRBD2. The CDR3 DNA reads TGTGCCAGCAGCTCCGATAGCGGGCGTGGGAATGAGCAGTTCTTC. Protein sequence: CASSSDSGRGNEQFF.